This T cell receptor beta chain is drawn from a study of spatial heterogeneity in lung cancer. For the study at large: Mean representation of each unique TCR and UMI combination in the raw reads exceeded eight occurrences.

At least ten counts were recorded for this clonotype. Antigen specificity is unknown. General observations from the study: Mutation tallies in tumors tracked expanded intratumoral alpha and beta TCR counts.

Carried by each TCR cDNA molecule was a unique molecular identifier. TCRdb processed the 5' RACE reads anew with MiXCR; each CDR3 protein has one entry. The data contain approximately 94,000 distinct CDR3 sequences, roughly 4.5% of them singletons. The CDR3 is 15 amino acids. Trimming removed 3 bases from V and 0 bases from J, with 9 bases in between. As for time point: sample taken at primary tumor resection. The TCR was taken from a male donor with early-stage non-small cell lung cancer. The sample here was lung tumor tissue, taken at surgery. The V gene is TRBV12-3 or TRBV12-4, the J gene TRBJ2-4; D remains unclear. CDR3 nucleotides: TGTGCCAGCAGTTTTCGGGCCCTAGCCAAAAACATTCAGTACTTC. It is translated as CASSFRALAKNIQYF.